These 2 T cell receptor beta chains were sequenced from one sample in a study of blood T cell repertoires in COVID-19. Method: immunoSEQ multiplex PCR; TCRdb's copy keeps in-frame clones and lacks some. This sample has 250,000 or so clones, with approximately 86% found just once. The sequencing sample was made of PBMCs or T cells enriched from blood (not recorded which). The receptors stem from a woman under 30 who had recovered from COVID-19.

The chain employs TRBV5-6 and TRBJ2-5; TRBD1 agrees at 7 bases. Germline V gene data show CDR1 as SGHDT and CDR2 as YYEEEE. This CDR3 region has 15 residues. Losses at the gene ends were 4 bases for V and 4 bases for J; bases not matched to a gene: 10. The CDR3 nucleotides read TGTGCCAGCAGCCAGACAGGGTCCCGGCTAGAGACCCAGTACTTC. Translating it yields CASSQTGSRLETQYF.

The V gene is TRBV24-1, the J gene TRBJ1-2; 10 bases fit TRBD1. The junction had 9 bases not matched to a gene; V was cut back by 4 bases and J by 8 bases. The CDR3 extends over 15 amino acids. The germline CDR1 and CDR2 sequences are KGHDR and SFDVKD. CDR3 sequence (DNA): TGTGCCACCAGTGAAGCCACCGGGACAGGGGACGGCTACACCTTC. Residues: CATSEATGTGDGYTF.